This T cell receptor (beta chain) stems from a study of blood T cell repertoires in COVID-19 (TCRdb year 2020). Describing the broader study: The collaborator samples originated in the United States, Italy and Spain and spanned the acute and convalescent phases of COVID-19. The material from the prospective study consisted of cDNA or gDNA derived from T cells, B-cell-depleted T cells, or PBMCs. Where HLA class I and class II types were available, the types were taken from metadata supplied by the sample provider, not from assay-based typing. The repertoires were made available in a free public database intended to serve as a resource for research on the immune response to SARS-CoV-2. Nearly every sample came with metadata listing a de-identified subject ID, COVID-19 status, age in years and sex. The samples were drawn from the first 160 participants of the ongoing ImmuneRACE study and from more than 1,000 subjects provided by 6 global collaborators. The dataset comprised deeply sampled blood TCRbeta repertoires from subjects exposed to, actively infected with, or recovered from COVID-19.

TCRbeta CDR3 regions were amplified from genomic DNA using the immunoSEQ Assay, a bias-controlled multiplex PCR. In the authors' own workflow: The number of nucleated cells in each sample was estimated from the amplification of reference gene primers within the assay. To quantify the absolute abundance of each unique TCRbeta CDR3 rearrangement, sequence reads were collapsed and filtered. Productive Simpson clonality was computed per sample as the square root of Simpson's diversity index over productive rearrangements. TCRdb took this table from immuneACCESS and kept in-frame rearrangements with V and J called. Such tables lack part of the clones; where checked against another copy, unresolved V genes explain under half of the gap, and the rest is unexplained. V and J calls and clone size are given by that table; D and trimming were obtained from the DNA. This sample lists some 100,000 clones; roughly 90% were detected once. The ten largest clones take up roughly 1.5% of the sample.

CDR3 length: 14 amino acids, cysteine to phenylalanine. The sequence is cut down to CDR3 DNA, 42 bases in frame from base 1. At the junction V is shortened by 4 bases and J by 3 bases, with 10 bases in between. Looking up the germline V gene yields CDR1 SGDLS and CDR2 YYNGEE. The collaborating institutions used their own protocols to collect whole blood in K2EDTA tubes. For TCRbeta analysis, collaborators shipped samples in one of three forms: frozen whole blood, isolated PBMCs, or DNA extracted from either of those sample types. Findings and caveats that apply to the study as a whole: Clinical and demographic metadata were provided uncurated, with the amount varying by source and participant.

A remark on this clone: Its cognate antigen has yet to be identified. No much larger clone is present one base from it, and per-base qualities are unavailable.

The rearranged segments are TRBV9 and TRBJ2-2, with an unclear D gene assignment. The sequence was collected from a human donor with active COVID-19. The donor label of this sample is uncertain. Sequencing was performed on peripheral blood. The CDR3 protein: CASSLNPYTGELFF. The DNA sequence is given as TGTGCCAGCAGCCTAAACCCTTACACCGGGGAGCTGTTTTTT. Where the CDR3 stops, the reference TRBV9 and TRBJ2-2 genes take over; the full variable domain is DSGVTQTPKHLITATGQRVTLRCSPRSGDLSVYWYQQSLDQGLQFLIQYYNGEERAKGNILERFSAQQFPDLHSELNLSSLELGDSALYFCASSLNPYTGELFFGEGSRLTVL.